This is a list of T cell receptor beta chains from one sample in a study of blood T cell repertoires in COVID-19. Data came from immunoSEQ multiplex PCR; TCRdb stores just in-frame clones and leaves some out. The top ten clones hold roughly a tenth of a sample with hundreds of thousands of clones, about 86% of them seen once. The sample consisted of PBMCs or T cells enriched from blood (not recorded which). These receptors came from a woman aged 50 to 60 who had recovered from COVID-19. Each CDR3 is given with its conserved first and last residue. A D gene is named only where the DNA matches it firmly. Rows give clone size only sometimes, using once, few, many, or a class for an expanded clone.

CDR3	DNA	V	J	size	D
CASSPSGISNTEAFF	TGTGCCAGTAGTCCCTCCGGTATCTCGAACACTGAAGCTTTCTTT	TRBV19	TRBJ1-1	-	-
CASSQTGGQDTQYF	TGCGCCAGCAGCCAAACCGGGGGGCAAGATACGCAGTATTTT	TRBV5-1	TRBJ2-3	-	-
CATEGAAGRTSYNEQFF	TGTGCCACCGAGGGGGCGGCGGGGAGGACCTCCTACAATGAGCAGTTCTTC	TRBV10-3	TRBJ2-1	-	-
CASSLTDSRLLNEQFF	TGTGCCAGCAGCTTAACGGACTCACGGCTTCTCAATGAGCAGTTCTTC	TRBV7-6	TRBJ2-1	-	-
CASSRSTRGMQPQHF	TGTGCCAGTAGTAGAAGCACCAGGGGAATGCAGCCCCAGCATTTT	TRBV19	TRBJ1-5	-	-
CASSSSGGDYEQYF	TGTGCCAGCAGCAGCAGCGGGGGGGACTACGAGCAGTACTTC	TRBV2	TRBJ2-7	once	TRBD2
CASVGDRETEAFF	TGTGCCAGCGTCGGAGACAGGGAAACTGAAGCTTTCTTT	TRBV21-1	TRBJ1-1	-	-
CAWSRGLAGGETQYF	TGTGCCTGGAGTCGAGGACTAGCGGGGGGAGAGACCCAGTACTTC	TRBV30	TRBJ2-5	-	TRBD2
CASSIEPGQGSGSYGYTF	TGTGCCAGCAGCATCGAGCCGGGACAGGGGAGTGGGAGCTATGGCTACACCTTC	TRBV7-9	TRBJ1-2	few	TRBD1
CASSPPQGYHEQYF	TGTGCCAGCTCACCACCCCAGGGATACCACGAGCAGTACTTC	TRBV18	TRBJ2-7	-	-
CASSSHRVDGYTF	TGTGCCAGCAGTTCACACAGGGTGGATGGCTACACCTTC	TRBV12-3/TRBV12-4	TRBJ1-2	-	-
CASSLGLAAPYNEQFF	TGTGCCAGCAGCTTAGGTTTAGCGGCCCCCTACAATGAGCAGTTCTTC	TRBV11-2	TRBJ2-1	-	-
CASSLSGGDYGYTF	TGTGCCAGCAGCTTAAGTGGGGGGGATTATGGCTACACCTTC	TRBV7-2	TRBJ1-2	-	-
CASSLGGTGENIQYF	TGTGCCAGCAGCTTAGGTGGGACAGGGGAAAACATTCAGTACTTC	TRBV7-2	TRBJ2-4	-	TRBD1
CASSSGGYTF	TGTGCCAGCAGTTCAGGTGGCTACACCTTC	TRBV12-3/TRBV12-4	TRBJ1-2	-	-
CASSLLATNYGYTF	TGTGCCAGCAGCTTATTAGCTACAAACTATGGCTACACCTTC	TRBV7-8	TRBJ1-2	-	-
CASSKRTRDRYNEQFF	TGTGCCAGCAGCAAAAGAACCCGGGACAGATACAATGAGCAGTTCTTC	TRBV21-1	TRBJ2-1	-	-
CASKYRPTSNYGYTF	TGTGCCAGCAAGTACAGGCCGACATCTAACTATGGCTACACCTTC	TRBV6-5	TRBJ1-2	-	-
CASRLEADTQYF	TGTGCCAGCAGGCTTGAGGCAGATACGCAGTATTTT	TRBV6-5	TRBJ2-3	-	-
CASSPTITIGGLTEAFF	TGTGCCAGCAGTCCGACTATCACTATTGGTGGGCTGACTGAAGCTTTCTTT	TRBV28	TRBJ1-1	-	-
CASSLGGQSNQPQHF	TGCGCCAGCAGCTTGGGGGGACAGAGCAATCAGCCCCAGCATTTT	TRBV5-1	TRBJ1-5	-	TRBD1
CAISDPDRGVSGTEAFF	TGTGCCATCAGTGACCCGGACAGGGGCGTCTCGGGCACTGAAGCTTTCTTT	TRBV10-3	TRBJ1-1	-	TRBD1
CASSPLTGGANTGELFF	TGTGCCAGCAGCCCGCTTACAGGGGGCGCGAACACCGGGGAGCTGTTTTTT	TRBV7-9	TRBJ2-2	once	TRBD1
CASTIGQYTEAFF	TGTGCCAGCACCATAGGACAGTACACTGAAGCTTTCTTT	TRBV3-1/TRBV3-2	TRBJ1-1	-	-
CASSRPGQGVNEKLFF	TGTGCCAGCAGCCGACCCGGACAGGGGGTTAATGAAAAACTGTTTTTT	TRBV21-1	TRBJ1-4	-	-
CASRALGQGVKDTQYF	TGTGCCAGCAGAGCCCTGGGACAGGGGGTAAAGGATACGCAGTATTTT	TRBV28	TRBJ2-3	-	TRBD1
CASSQREGWTGNTGELFF	TGTGCCAGCAGCCAAAGGGAGGGCTGGACTGGGAACACCGGGGAGCTGTTTTTT	TRBV7-2	TRBJ2-2	-	TRBD2
CASSDYEGLAGDEQYF	TGTGCCAGCAGTGACTACGAGGGACTAGCGGGGGACGAGCAGTACTTC	TRBV28	TRBJ2-7	-	TRBD2
CASSVAVASSNSPLHF	TGTGCCAGCAGTGTCGCGGTTGCTTCCTCTAATTCACCCCTCCACTTT	TRBV2	TRBJ1-6	-	-
CASMSRANTGELFF	TGTGCCAGCATGAGTAGAGCGAACACCGGGGAGCTGTTTTTT	TRBV3-1/TRBV3-2	TRBJ2-2	-	-
CASSGGNTEAFF	TGTGCCAGCTCCGGTGGGAACACTGAAGCTTTCTTT	TRBV11-2	TRBJ1-1	-	-
CASTTRGTSSPLHF	TGTGCCAGCACCACCCGGGGGACCTCTTCACCCCTCCACTTT	TRBV25-1	TRBJ1-6	-	-